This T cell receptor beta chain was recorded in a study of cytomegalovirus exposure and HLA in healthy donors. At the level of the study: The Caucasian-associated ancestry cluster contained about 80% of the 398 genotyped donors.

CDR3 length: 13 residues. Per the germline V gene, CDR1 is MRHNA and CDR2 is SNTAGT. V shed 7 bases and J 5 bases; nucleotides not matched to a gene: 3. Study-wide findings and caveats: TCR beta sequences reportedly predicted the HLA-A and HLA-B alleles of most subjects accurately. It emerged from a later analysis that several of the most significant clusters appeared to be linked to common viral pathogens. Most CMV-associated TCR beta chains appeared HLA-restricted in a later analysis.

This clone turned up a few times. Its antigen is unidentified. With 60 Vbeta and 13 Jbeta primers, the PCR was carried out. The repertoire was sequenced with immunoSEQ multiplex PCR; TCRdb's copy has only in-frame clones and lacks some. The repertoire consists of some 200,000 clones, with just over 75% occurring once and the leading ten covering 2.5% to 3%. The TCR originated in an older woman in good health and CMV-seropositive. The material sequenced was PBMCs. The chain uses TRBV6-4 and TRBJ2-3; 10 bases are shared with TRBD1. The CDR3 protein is CASNGTGVDTQYF. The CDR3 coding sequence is TGTGCCAGCAACGGGACAGGGGTAGATACGCAGTATTTT.